Given below is one T cell receptor (beta chain) in context. Its antigen is as yet unknown. The source of the sample is a study of shared clonotypes between healthy human individuals. Looking at the study overall: A couple of women and a few men aged 18 to 49 served as donors.

Study processing details: There were no quality scores in the junction-only immunoSEQ sequences, so filtering differed. Repertoires were generated with immunoSEQ multiplex PCR, while TCRdb's copy carries only in-frame clones and drops some. V and J calls and clone size are as listed in that table; D and trimming were resolved from the DNA. The repertoire holds approximately 2,200,000 clones, with more than 85% as singletons. Whole-study results and caveats: Inspection by rarefaction showed sorted-subset sequencing to be incomplete despite large depth. Non-shared clonotypes were found to have lower generation probabilities than the clonotypes that were shared by all four of the sorted-subset donors.

Naive CD8 isolation took CD45RO-negative cells positively selected for CCR7 and excluded terminally differentiated effector memory CD45RA+ cells. The sequencing input was naive CD8+ T cells from PBMCs. The clonotype originates from a man aged 18 to 29 in good health. Some clones in this sample may be carry-over from other donors' samples.

The CDR3 loop is CASSYYSGNSYNEQFF. CDR3 in DNA: TGTGCCAGCAGCTATTACAGCGGAAACTCCTACAATGAGCAGTTCTTC. The rearrangement joins TRBV9 to TRBJ2-1; D may be TRBD2 (5 bases). Germline lookup yields CDR1 SGDLS and CDR2 YYNGEE. V lost 4 bases and J 0 bases, leaving 14 bases between the germline ends. This CDR3 is 16 amino acids long. The whole variable domain, remainder taken from reference TRBV9 and TRBJ2-1, is DSGVTQTPKHLITATGQRVTLRCSPRSGDLSVYWYQQSLDQGLQFLIQYYNGEERAKGNILERFSAQQFPDLHSELNLSSLELGDSALYFCASSYYSGNSYNEQFFGPGTRLTVL.